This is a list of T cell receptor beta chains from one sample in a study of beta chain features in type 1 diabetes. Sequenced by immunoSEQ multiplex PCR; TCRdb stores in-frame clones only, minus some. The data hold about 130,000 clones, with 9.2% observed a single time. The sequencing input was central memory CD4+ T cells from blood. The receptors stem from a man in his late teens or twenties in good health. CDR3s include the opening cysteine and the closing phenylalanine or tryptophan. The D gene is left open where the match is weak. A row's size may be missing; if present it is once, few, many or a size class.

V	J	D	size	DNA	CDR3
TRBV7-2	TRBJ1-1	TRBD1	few	TGTGCCAGCAGCTTACGCTCGGCAGGGGGAGAAGCTTTCTTT	CASSLRSAGGEAFF
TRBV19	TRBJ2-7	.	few	TGTGCCAGTAGTGTCGACAGGCGATACGAGCAGTACTTC	CASSVDRRYEQYF
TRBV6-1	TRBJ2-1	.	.	TGTGCCAGCAGTGAACGTGGGGGCCATGATGAGCAGTTCTTC	CASSERGGHDEQFF
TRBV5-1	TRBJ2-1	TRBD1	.	TGCGCCAGCAGCCTGACAGGGGAGGTATACAATGAGCAGTTCTTC	CASSLTGEVYNEQFF
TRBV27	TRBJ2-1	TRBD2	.	TGTGCCAGCAGTTTTACTAGCGGGGGGGTCCGGAATGAGCAGTTCTTC	CASSFTSGGVRNEQFF
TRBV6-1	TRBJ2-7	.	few	TGTGCCAGCAGTGAAGTCAGGGCCAAAACCTACGAGCAGTACTTC	CASSEVRAKTYEQYF
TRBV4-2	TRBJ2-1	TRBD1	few	TGTGCCAGCAGCCAGACGGACAGGGCAACCTACAATGAGCAGTTCTTC	CASSQTDRATYNEQFF
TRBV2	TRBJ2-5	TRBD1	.	TGTGCCAGGACCCCGACAGGGGGAGAGACCCAGTACTTC	CARTPTGGETQYF
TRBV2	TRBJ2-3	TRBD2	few	TGTGCCAGCAGTCTTGACACTAGCGGGGTTGAGTATTTT	CASSLDTSGVEYF
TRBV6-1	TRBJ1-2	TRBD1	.	TGTGCCAGCATGTTGGTGGACAGGTATATTAGCTACACCTTC	CASMLVDRYISYTF
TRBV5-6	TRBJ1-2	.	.	TGTGCCAGCAGCGAACTCCAGCCGCGGAGTTACAATTACACCTTC	CASSELQPRSYNYTF
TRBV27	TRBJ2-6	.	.	TGTGCCAGCAGGTACAGGGCCCCGGGAGGGGCCAACGTCCTGACTTTC	CASRYRAPGGANVLTF
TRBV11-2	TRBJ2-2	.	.	TGTGCCAGCAGCTTAGGGGGGCTAGCGAACACCGGGGAGCTGTTTTTT	CASSLGGLANTGELFF
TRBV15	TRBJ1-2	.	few	TGTGCCACCAGCAGAGGGACAGACCTCTATGGCTACACCTTC	CATSRGTDLYGYTF
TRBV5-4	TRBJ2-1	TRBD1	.	TGTGCCAGCAGCTTAGGGGGCAGCTACAATGAGCAGTTCTTC	CASSLGGSYNEQFF
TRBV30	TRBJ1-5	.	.	TGTGCCTGGGTTGAGGACAATAGCAATCAGCCCCAGCATTTT	CAWVEDNSNQPQHF
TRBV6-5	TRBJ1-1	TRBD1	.	TGTGCCAGCAGTTATCAGGGGACAGGGGGACCCACTGAAGCTTTCTTT	CASSYQGTGGPTEAFF
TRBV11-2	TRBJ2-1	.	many	TGTGCCAGCAGCTCCCGACAGGACAATGAGCAGTTCTTC	CASSSRQDNEQFF
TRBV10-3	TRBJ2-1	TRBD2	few	TGTGCCATCAGTGAAGGGACTAGCTCGGACAATGAGCAGTTCTTC	CAISEGTSSDNEQFF
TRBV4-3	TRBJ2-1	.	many	TGCGCCAGCAGCCAAGAAAGCGAGCAGTTCTTC	CASSQESEQFF
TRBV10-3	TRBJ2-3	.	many	TGTGCCATCAGCCCCGGGGGGCGCACAGATACGCAGTATTTT	CAISPGGRTDTQYF
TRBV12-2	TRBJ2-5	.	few	TGTGCAAGTCGCCGCTGGACCGCGGGGCAGGAGACCCAGTACTTC	CASRRWTAGQETQYF
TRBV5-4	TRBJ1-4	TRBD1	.	TGTGCCAGCAGCCGACAGGGGGAACGGAAACTGTTTTTT	CASSRQGERKLFF
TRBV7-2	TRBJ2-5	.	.	TGTGCCAGCAGTTTAGGCGTCACCCGGGATGGAGAGACCCAGTACTTC	CASSLGVTRDGETQYF
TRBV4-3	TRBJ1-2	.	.	TGCGCCAGCAGCCAGGGGGGGGCCTCTAACTATGGCTACACCTTC	CASSQGGASNYGYTF
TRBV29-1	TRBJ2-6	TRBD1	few	TGCAGCGTTCCCCGGGACAGAAGCTCTGGGGCCAACGTCCTGACTTTC	CSVPRDRSSGANVLTF
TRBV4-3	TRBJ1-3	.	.	TGCGCCAGCAGCCAAGCCGGGAGCTCTGGAAACACCATATATTTT	CASSQAGSSGNTIYF
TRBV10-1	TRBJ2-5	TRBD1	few	TGCGCCAGCAGCGAGGGACAGGGGGGATCAGAGACCCAGTACTTC	CASSEGQGGSETQYF
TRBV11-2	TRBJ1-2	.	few	TGTGCCAGCAGCCCAACAGGGTTCTATGGCTACACCTTC	CASSPTGFYGYTF
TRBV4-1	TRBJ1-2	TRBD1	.	TGCGCCAGCAGCTACGGGACAGGGAGCTATGGCTACACCTTC	CASSYGTGSYGYTF
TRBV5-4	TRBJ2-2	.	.	TGTGCCAGCAGCTTGGGGGAGCAATCCGGGGAGCTGTTTTTT	CASSLGEQSGELFF